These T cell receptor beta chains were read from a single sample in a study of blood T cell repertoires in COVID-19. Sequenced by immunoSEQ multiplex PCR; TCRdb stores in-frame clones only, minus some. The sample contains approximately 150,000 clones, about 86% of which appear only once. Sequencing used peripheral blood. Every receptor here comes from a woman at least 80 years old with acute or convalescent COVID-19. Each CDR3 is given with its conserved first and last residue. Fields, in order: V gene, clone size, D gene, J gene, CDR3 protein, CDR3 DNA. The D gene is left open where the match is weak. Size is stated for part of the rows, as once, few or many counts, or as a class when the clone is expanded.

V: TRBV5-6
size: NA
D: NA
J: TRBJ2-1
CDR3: CASSLIGVGEQFF
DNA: TGTGCCAGCAGCCTTATCGGAGTTGGTGAGCAGTTCTTC

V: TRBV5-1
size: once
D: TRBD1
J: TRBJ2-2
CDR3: CASSLGQGRAGELFF
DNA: TGCGCCAGCAGCTTGGGACAGGGAAGGGCCGGGGAGCTGTTTTTT

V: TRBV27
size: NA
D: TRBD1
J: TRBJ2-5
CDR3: CASSLIGRGLGETQYF
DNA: TGTGCCAGCAGTTTAATAGGCAGGGGGCTGGGAGAGACCCAGTACTTC

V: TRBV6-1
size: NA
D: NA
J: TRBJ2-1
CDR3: CASSESSGPRRNYNEQFF
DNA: TGTGCCAGCAGTGAATCTTCCGGGCCCCGGAGGAATTACAATGAGCAGTTCTTC

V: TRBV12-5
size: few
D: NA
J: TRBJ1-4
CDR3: CASGLGGAANEKLFF
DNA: TGTGCTAGTGGTTTGGGCGGGGCGGCTAATGAAAAACTGTTTTTT

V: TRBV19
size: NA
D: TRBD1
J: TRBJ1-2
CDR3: CASSRTGGTYGYTF
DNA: TGTGCCAGTAGCAGGACAGGGGGTACATATGGCTACACCTTC

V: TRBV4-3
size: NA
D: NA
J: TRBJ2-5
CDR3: CASSQSRVGETQYF
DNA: TGCGCCAGCAGCCAATCCCGGGTAGGAGAGACCCAGTACTTC

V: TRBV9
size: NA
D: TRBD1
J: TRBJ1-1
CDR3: CASSVGDSTEAFF
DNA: TGTGCCAGCAGCGTAGGGGACAGCACTGAAGCTTTCTTT

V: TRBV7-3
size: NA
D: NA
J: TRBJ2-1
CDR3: CASSSNPISNEQFF
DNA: TGTGCCAGCAGCTCAAACCCGATCAGCAATGAGCAGTTCTTC

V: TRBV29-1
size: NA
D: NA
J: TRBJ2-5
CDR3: CSGVTGSRGTQYF
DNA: TGCAGCGGGGTCACAGGGTCCAGGGGGACCCAGTACTTC

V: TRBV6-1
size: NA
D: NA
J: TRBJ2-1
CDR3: CASSEAEYKAYNEQFF
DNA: TGTGCCAGCAGTGAAGCGGAGTATAAGGCCTACAATGAGCAGTTCTTC

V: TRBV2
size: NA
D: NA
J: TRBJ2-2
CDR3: CASSLVADGELFF
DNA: TGTGCCAGCAGTCTGGTCGCGGATGGGGAGCTGTTTTTT

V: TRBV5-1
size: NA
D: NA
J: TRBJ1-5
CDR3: CASSPIHQPQHF
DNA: TGCGCCAGCAGCCCTATACATCAGCCCCAGCATTTT

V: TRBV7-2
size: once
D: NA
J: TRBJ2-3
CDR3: CASSFSVWGGESDTQYF
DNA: TGTGCCAGCAGCTTCAGTGTGTGGGGGGGCGAATCAGATACGCAGTATTTT

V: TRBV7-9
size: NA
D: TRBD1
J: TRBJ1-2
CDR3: CASSQVGQRMSGYTF
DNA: TGTGCCAGCAGCCAAGTGGGACAGCGTATGAGTGGCTACACCTTC

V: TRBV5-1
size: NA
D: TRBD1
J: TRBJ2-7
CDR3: CASSRDRDGEQYF
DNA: TGCGCCAGCAGCAGAGACAGGGATGGCGAGCAGTACTTC

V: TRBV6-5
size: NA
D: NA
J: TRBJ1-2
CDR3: CASSRPRTPLEGYTF
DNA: TGTGCCAGCAGCCGACCCAGGACACCCCTCGAGGGCTACACCTTC

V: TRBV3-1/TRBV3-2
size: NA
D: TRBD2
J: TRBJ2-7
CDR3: CASSPTGLAGPLYEQYF
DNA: TGTGCCAGCAGCCCCACCGGACTAGCGGGGCCCCTCTACGAGCAGTACTTC

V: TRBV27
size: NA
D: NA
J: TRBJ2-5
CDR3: CASSPPSGTQYF
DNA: TGTGCCAGCAGCCCCCCATCGGGGACCCAGTACTTC

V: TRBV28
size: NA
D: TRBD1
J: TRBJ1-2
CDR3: CASSSDRAWGYTF
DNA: TGTGCCAGCAGTTCAGACAGGGCGTGGGGCTACACCTTC

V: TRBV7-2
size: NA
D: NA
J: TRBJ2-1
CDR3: CASSLSFRANYNEQFF
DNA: TGTGCCAGCAGCTTATCTTTCAGGGCAAATTACAATGAGCAGTTCTTC

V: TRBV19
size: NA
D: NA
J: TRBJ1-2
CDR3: CASSIVRDIGYGYTF
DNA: TGTGCCAGTAGTATAGTTAGAGACATCGGCTATGGCTACACCTTC

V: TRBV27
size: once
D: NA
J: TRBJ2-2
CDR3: CASSLSHGQQSNTGELFF
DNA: TGTGCCAGCAGTTTATCGCATGGACAGCAATCTAACACCGGGGAGCTGTTTTTT

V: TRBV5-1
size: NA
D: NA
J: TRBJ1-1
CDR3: CASSLVSKNTEAFF
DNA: TGCGCCAGCAGCTTGGTGTCCAAGAACACTGAAGCTTTCTTT

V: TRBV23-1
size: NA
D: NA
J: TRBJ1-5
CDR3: CASSGGQPQHF
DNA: TGCGCCAGCAGTGGAGGTCAGCCCCAGCATTTT

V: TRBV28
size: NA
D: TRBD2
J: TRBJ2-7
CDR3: CASSFSGSPAYEQYF
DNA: TGTGCCAGCAGTTTCAGCGGGAGCCCCGCCTACGAGCAGTACTTC

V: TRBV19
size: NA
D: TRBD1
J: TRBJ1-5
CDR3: CATKKFGQGRSNQPQHF
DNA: TGTGCCACTAAAAAATTCGGACAGGGGAGAAGCAATCAGCCCCAGCATTTT

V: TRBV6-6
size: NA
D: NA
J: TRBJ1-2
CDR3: CASSTGYGYTF
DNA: TGTGCCAGCAGTACAGGGTATGGCTACACCTTC

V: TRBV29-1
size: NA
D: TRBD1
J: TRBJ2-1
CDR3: CSVVSGQGLSYNEQFF
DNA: TGCAGCGTTGTTTCTGGACAGGGGCTCTCCTACAATGAGCAGTTCTTC

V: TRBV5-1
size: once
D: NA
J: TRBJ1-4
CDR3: CASSLVATNEKLFF
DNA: TGCGCCAGCAGCTTGGTAGCAACTAATGAAAAACTGTTTTTT

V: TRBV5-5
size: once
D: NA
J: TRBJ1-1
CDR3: CASSLEMGPGHTEAFF
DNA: TGTGCCAGCAGCTTGGAGATGGGTCCGGGTCACACTGAAGCTTTCTTT

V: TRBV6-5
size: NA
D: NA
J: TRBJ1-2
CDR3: CASSYSGRTNYGYTF
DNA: TGTGCCAGCAGTTACAGTGGCAGAACAAACTATGGCTACACCTTC

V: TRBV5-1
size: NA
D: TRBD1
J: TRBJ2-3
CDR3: CASSMGQGAADTQYF
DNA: TGCGCCAGCAGCATGGGACAGGGGGCGGCAGATACGCAGTATTTT

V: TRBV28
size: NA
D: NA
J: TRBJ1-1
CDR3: CASSFQGRNTEAFF
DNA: TGTGCCAGCAGTTTCCAGGGCAGGAACACTGAAGCTTTCTTT

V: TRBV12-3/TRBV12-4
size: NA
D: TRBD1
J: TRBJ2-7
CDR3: CASSQGAVYEQYF
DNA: TGTGCCAGCAGTCAGGGGGCGGTCTACGAGCAGTACTTC

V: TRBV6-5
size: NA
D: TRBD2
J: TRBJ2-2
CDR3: CASHTTSVGELFF
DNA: TGTGCCAGCCATACTACTAGCGTCGGGGAGCTGTTTTTT

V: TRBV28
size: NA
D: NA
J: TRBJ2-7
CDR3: CASSLIQDYEQYF
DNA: TGTGCCAGCAGTTTGATTCAGGACTATGAGCAGTACTTC

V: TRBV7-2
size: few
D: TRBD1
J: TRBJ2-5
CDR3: CASSFDRGTQETQYF
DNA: TGTGCCAGCAGCTTCGACAGGGGGACCCAAGAGACCCAGTACTTC

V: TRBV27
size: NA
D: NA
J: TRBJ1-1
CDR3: CASSLSIWGRGTEAFF
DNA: TGTGCCAGCAGTTTATCGATCTGGGGCAGAGGCACTGAAGCTTTCTTT

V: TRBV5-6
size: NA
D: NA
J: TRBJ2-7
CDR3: CASSLRGGAIYEQYF
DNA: TGTGCCAGCAGCTTGCGAGGGGGGGCGATCTACGAGCAGTACTTC

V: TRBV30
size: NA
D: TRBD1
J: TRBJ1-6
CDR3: CAWGDSRNSPLHF
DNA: TGTGCCTGGGGGGACAGCCGGAATTCACCCCTCCACTTT

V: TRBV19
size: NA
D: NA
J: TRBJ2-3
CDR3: CASSTPGDTQYF
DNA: TGTGCCAGTAGTACTCCCGGGGATACGCAGTATTTT

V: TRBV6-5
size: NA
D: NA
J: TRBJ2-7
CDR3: CASGTSNDEQYF
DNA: TGTGCCAGCGGTACATCGAACGACGAGCAGTACTTC

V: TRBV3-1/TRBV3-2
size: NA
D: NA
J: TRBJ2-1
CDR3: CASSQDWASRSYNEQFF
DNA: TGTGCCAGCAGCCAAGATTGGGCTAGCCGCTCCTACAATGAGCAGTTCTTC